The 4 T cell receptor beta chains given below trace back to one sample, sequenced in a study of blood T cell repertoires in COVID-19. TCRdb's table, derived via immunoSEQ multiplex PCR, lists solely in-frame clones and lacks some. Here the sample spans over 200,000 clones, almost 90% being singletons. The source material was peripheral blood. These receptors were taken from a man aged 18 to 30 with active or convalescent COVID-19.

The chain recombines TRBV6-5 with TRBJ2-7, with TRBD2 identical over 7 bases. The CDR3 is 14 residues long. V lost 6 bases to trimming and J lost 0 bases; unmatched junction nucleotides: 5. The germline V gene encodes CDR1 MNHEY and CDR2 SVGAGI. The CDR3 loop reads CASSSSGSSYEQYF. CDR3 sequence (DNA): TGTGCCAGCAGCTCTAGCGGAAGCTCCTACGAGCAGTACTTC.

The chain links TRBV29-1 to TRBJ2-3; TRBD2 aligns across 9 bases. With 7 bases clipped from V and 4 bases from J, the junction kept 3 bases outside the gene matches. The CDR3 is 12 residues long. Germline V CDR1 and CDR2: SQVTM, ANQGSEA. CDR3: CSARLAADTQYF. Written as DNA, the CDR3 is TGCAGCGCCCGACTAGCGGCAGATACGCAGTATTTT.

The chain has TRBV28 and TRBJ2-3, with D perhaps TRBD1 (6 bases). V was cut by 3 bases and J by 12 bases, with 16 bases left in between. The CDR3 has 13 amino acids. Germline V gives CDR1 MDHEN, CDR2 SYDVKM. The CDR3 DNA is TGTGCCAGCAGTTTGCCAGGGGAAGCATATCAGTATTTT. It specifies CASSLPGEAYQYF.

The chain is built from TRBV5-1 and TRBJ2-5, with 7 bases identical to TRBD1. The ends lost 0 bases at V and 4 bases at J; junction bases unmatched: 6. The CDR3 extends over 15 amino acids. CDR1 is SGHRS and CDR2 is YFSETQ in the germline V gene. CDR3 sequence: CASSLGTGPGETQYF. CDR3 sequence (DNA): TGCGCCAGCAGCTTGGGGACAGGCCCGGGAGAGACCCAGTACTTC.